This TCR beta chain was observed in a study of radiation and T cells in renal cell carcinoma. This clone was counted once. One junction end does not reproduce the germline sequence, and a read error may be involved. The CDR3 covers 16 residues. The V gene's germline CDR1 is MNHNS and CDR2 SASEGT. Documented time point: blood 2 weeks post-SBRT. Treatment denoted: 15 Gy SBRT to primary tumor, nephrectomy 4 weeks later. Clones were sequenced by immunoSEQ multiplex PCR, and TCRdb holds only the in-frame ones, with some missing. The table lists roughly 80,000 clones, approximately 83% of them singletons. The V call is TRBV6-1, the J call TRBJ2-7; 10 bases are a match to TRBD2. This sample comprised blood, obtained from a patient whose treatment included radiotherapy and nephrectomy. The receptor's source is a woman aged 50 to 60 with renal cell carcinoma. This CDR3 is CASSALEDPGLATEDF. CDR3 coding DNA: TGTGCCAGCAGTGCCCTAGAAGATCCGGGACTAGCGACGGAGGACTTC.